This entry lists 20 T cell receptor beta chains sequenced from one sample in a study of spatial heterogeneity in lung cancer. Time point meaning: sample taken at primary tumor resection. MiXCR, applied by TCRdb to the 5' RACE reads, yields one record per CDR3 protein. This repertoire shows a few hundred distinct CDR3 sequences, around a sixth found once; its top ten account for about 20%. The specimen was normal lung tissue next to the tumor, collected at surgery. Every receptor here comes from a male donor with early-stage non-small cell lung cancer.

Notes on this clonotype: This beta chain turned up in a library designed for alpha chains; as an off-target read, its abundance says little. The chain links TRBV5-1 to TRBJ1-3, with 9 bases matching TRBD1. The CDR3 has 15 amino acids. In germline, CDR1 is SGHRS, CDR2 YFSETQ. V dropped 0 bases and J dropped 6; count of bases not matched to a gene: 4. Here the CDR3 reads CASSLGDRAENTIYF. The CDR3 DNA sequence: TGCGCCAGCAGCTTGGGGGACAGGGCCGAAAACACCATATATTTT.

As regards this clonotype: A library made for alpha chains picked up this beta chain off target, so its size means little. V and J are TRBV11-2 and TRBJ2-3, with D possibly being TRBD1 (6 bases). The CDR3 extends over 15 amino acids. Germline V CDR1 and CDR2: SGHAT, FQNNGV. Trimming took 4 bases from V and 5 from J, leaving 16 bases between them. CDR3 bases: TGTGCCAGCAGCTCACCGCTTGGGGGCAGAGATACGCAGTATTTT. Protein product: CASSSPLGGRDTQYF.

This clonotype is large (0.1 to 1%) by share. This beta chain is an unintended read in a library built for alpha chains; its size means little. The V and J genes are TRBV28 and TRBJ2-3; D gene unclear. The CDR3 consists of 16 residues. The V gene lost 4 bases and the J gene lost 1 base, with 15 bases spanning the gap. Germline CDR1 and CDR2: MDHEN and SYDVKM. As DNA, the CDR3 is TGTGCCAGCAGTTCCCAAGCATGGGCAGGCACAGATACGCAGTATTTT. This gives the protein CASSSQAWAGTDTQYF.

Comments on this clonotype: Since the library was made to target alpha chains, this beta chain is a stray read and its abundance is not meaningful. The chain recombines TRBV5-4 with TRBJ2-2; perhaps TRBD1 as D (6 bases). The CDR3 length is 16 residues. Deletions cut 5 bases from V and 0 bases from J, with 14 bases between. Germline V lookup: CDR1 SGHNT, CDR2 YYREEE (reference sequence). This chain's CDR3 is CASRTGTLANTGELFF. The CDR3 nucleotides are TGTGCCAGCAGAACCGGGACACTAGCGAACACCGGGGAGCTGTTTTTT.

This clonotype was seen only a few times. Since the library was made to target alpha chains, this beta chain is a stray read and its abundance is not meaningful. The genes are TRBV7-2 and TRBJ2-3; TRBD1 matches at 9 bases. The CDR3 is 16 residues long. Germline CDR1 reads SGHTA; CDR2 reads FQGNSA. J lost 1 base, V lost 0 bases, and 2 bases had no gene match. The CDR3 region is CASSLAGTGRTDTQYF. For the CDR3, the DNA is TGTGCCAGCAGCTTAGCGGGGACAGGGCGCACAGATACGCAGTATTTT. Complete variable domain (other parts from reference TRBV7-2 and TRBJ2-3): GAGVSQSPSNKVTEKGKDVELRCDPISGHTALYWYRQSLGQGLEFLIYFQGNSAPDKSGLPSDRFSAERTGGSVSTLTIQRTQQEDSAVYLCASSLAGTGRTDTQYFGPGTRLTVL.

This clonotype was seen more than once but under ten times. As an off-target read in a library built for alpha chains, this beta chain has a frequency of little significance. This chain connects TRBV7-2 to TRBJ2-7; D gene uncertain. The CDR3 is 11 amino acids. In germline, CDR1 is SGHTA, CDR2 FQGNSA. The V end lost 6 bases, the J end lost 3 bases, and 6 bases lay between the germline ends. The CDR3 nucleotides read TGTGCCAGCAGAGAAAACTACGAGCAGTACTTC. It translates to CASRENYEQYF.

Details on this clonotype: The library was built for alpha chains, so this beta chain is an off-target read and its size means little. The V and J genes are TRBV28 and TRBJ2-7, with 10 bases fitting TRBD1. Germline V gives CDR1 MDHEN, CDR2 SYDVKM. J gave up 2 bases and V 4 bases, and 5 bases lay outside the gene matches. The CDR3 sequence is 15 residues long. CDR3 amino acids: CASSSRTGGTYEQYF. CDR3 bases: TGTGCCAGCAGTTCCCGGACAGGGGGGACCTACGAGCAGTACTTC.

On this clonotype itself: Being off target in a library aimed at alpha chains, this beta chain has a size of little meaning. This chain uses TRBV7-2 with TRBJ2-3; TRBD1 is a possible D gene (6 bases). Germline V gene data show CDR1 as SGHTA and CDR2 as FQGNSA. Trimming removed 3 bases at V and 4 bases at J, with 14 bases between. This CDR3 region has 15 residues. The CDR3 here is CASSFLGQPSDTQYF. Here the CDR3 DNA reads TGTGCCAGCAGCTTCCTTGGACAGCCCTCAGATACGCAGTATTTT.

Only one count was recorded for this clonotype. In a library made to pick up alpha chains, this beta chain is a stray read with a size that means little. The CDR3 here is CAISDGTSNEQFF. CDR3 in DNA: TGTGCCATCAGTGACGGGACATCTAATGAGCAGTTCTTC. The V gene is TRBV10-3, the J gene TRBJ2-1; D perhaps matches TRBD1 (6 bases). V was shortened by 3 bases and J by 7 bases, with 10 bases between the two germline ends. Germline loops: CDR1 ENHRY, CDR2 SYGVKD. The CDR3 is 13 residues long.

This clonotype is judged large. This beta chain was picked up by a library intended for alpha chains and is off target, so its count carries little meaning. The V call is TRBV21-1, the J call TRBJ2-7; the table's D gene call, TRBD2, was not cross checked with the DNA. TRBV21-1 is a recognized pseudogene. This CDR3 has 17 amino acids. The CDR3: CASSKYPSGKGPSEQYF. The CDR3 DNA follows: TGTGCCAGCAGCAAATACCCTAGCGGAAAGGGTCCTTCCGAGCAGTACTTC.

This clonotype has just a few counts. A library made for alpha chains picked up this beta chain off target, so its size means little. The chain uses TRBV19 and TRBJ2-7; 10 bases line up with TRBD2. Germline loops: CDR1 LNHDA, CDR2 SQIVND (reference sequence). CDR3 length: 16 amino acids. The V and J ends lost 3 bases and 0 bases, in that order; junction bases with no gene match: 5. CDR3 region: CASSMRLAGDSYEQYF. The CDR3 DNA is TGTGCCAGTAGTATGCGGCTAGCGGGGGACTCCTACGAGCAGTACTTC. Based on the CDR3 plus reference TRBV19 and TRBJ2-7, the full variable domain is DGGITQSPKYLFRKEGQNVTLSCEQNLNHDAMYWYRQDPGQGLRLIYYSQIVNDFQKGDIAEGYSVSREKKESFPLTVTSAQKNPTAFYLCASSMRLAGDSYEQYFGPGTRLTVT.

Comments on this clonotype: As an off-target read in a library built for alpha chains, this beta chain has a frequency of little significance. The CDR3 DNA follows: TGTGCCAGCAGCTTAGAAGGGTCAGATACGCAGTATTTT. It is translated as CASSLEGSDTQYF. The V and J genes are TRBV7-3 and TRBJ2-3; D unresolved. Trimming removed 2 bases from V and 4 bases from J, with 7 bases in between. The V gene's germline CDR1 is SGHTA and CDR2 FQGTGA. This CDR3 is built from 13 residues.

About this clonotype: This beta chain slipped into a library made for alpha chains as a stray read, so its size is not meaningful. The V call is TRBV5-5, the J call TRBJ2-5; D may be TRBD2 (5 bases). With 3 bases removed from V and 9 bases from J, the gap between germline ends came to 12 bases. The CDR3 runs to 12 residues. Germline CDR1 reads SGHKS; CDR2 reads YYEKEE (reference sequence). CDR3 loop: CASSYPGNPQYF. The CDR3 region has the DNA TGTGCCAGCAGCTACCCCGGGAACCCCCAGTACTTC.

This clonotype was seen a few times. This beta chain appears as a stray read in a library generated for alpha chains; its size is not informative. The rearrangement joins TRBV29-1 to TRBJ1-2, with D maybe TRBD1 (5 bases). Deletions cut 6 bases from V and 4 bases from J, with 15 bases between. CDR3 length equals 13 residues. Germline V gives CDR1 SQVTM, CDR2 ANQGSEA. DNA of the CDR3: TGCAGCGTCCATGACAGTTTGTCCTATGGCTACACCTTC. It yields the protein CSVHDSLSYGYTF.

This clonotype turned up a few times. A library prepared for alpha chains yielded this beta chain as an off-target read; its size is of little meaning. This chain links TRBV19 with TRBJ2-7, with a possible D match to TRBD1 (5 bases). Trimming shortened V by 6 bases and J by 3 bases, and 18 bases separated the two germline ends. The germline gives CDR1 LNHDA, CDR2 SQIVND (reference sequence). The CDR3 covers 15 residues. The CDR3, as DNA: TGTGCCAGTAGCATAAACGGAGACAGAAGCTACGAGCAGTACTTC. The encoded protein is CASSINGDRSYEQYF.

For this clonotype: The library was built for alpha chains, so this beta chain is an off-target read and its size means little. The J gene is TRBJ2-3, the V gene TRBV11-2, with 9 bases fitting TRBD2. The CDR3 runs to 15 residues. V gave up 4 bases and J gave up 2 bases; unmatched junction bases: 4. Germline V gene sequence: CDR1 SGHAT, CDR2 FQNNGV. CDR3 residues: CASSYIAGATDTQYF. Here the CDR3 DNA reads TGTGCCAGCAGCTACATAGCGGGAGCCACAGATACGCAGTATTTT.

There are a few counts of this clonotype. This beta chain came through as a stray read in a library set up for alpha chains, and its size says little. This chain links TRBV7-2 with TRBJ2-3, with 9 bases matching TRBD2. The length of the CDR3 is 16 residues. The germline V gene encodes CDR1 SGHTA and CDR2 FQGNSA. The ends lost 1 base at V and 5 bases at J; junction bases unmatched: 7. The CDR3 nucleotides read TGTGCCAGCAGCTTAGAGCCTAGCGGGGTTATAGATACGCAGTATTTT. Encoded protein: CASSLEPSGVIDTQYF.

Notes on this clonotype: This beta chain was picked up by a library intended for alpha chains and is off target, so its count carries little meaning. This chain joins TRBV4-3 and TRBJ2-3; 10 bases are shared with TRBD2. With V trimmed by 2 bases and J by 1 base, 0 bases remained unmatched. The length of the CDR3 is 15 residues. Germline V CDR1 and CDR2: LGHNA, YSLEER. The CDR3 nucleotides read TGCGCCAGCAGCCAACTAGCGGGGGGCACAGATACGCAGTATTTT. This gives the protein CASSQLAGGTDTQYF.

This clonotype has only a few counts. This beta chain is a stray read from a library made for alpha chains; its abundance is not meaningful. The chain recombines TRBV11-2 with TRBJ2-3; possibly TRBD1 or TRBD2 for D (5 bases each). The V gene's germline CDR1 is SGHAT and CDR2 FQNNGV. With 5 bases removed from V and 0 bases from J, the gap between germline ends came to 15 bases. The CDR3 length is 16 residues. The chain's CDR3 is CASSTGTDPSTDTQYF. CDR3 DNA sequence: TGTGCCAGCAGCACCGGGACGGATCCGAGCACAGATACGCAGTATTTT.

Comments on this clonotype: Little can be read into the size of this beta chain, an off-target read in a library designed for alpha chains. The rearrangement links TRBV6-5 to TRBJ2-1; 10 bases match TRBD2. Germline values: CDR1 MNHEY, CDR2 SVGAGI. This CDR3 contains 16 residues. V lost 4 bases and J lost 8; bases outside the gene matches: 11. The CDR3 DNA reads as TGTGCCAGCAGTTTTGGTAGGCTAGCGGGAGTAGATGAGCAGTTCTTC. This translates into CASSFGRLAGVDEQFF.